A selection of T cell receptor beta chains follows, all from one sample in a study of CD8+ T cells in alopecia areata. Sequencing used immunoSEQ multiplex PCR; TCRdb keeps in-frame clones, though not all of them. The data show about 11,000 clones, with approximately 60% seen just once and roughly 8% held by the top ten. The source material was skin, sampled at week 0. These receptors originate from a human donor with alopecia areata. CDR3s include the opening cysteine and the closing phenylalanine or tryptophan. The D gene is left open where the match is weak. For some rows the clone size is stated as once, few or many, or as a class when expanded; others skip it.

j_call clone_size v_call d_call cdr3_nt cdr3_aa
TRBJ2-1 few TRBV10-1 . TGCGCCAGCAGTGTCCAGCGGAGCAATGAGCAGTTCTTC CASSVQRSNEQFF
TRBJ1-2 . TRBV2 . TGTGCCAGAGGGGGGCGCCCCTATGGCTACACTTTC CARGGRPYGYTF
TRBJ1-1 . TRBV30 . TGTGCCTGGAGTGTAGGCAGTAGAGGTAACACTGAAGCTTTCTTT CAWSVGSRGNTEAFF
TRBJ2-3 . TRBV5-1 TRBD2 TGCGCCAGCAGCTCCCTACTAGCGGGGGGGCGCACAGATACGCAGTATTTT CASSSLLAGGRTDTQYF
TRBJ2-2 . TRBV12-5 TRBD1 TGTGCTAGTGGTTTGGTAGTAGGGGGCGCGAACACCGGGGAGCTGTTTTTT CASGLVVGGANTGELFF
TRBJ2-2 few TRBV27 . TGTGCCAGCAGTTTATTGGAAACCGGGGAGCTGTTTTTT CASSLLETGELFF
TRBJ1-1 . TRBV29-1 TRBD1 TGCAGCGAAGGGGGCACGGGATATACTGAAGCTTTCTTT CSEGGTGYTEAFF
TRBJ2-1 . TRBV2 TRBD2 TGTGCCAGCAGTGTTAGGGAGGGCCCGTTTGAGCAGTTCTTC CASSVREGPFEQFF
TRBJ2-1 . TRBV30 . TGTGCCTGGAGTGCCACAGGAGCCACGGGTGAGCAGTTCTTC CAWSATGATGEQFF
TRBJ1-4 few TRBV30 TRBD1 TGTGCCTGGACGTCTCAGGGGGCCAATGAAAAACTGTTTTTT CAWTSQGANEKLFF
TRBJ1-2 few TRBV29-1 TRBD1 TGCAGCGTTGTGGGGGGAGCCGGGACAGCAGGGAATGGCTACACCTTC CSVVGGAGTAGNGYTF
TRBJ1-2 . TRBV30 . TGTGCCTGGAGTGTGGGGGGGATCTATGGCTACACCTTC CAWSVGGIYGYTF
TRBJ1-1 . TRBV7-9 . TGTGCCAGCAGCCCAAACGAGGGGGTGAACGCTGAAGCTTTCTTT CASSPNEGVNAEAFF
TRBJ1-2 medium-sized TRBV29-1 . TGCAGCGTGGATGAAGACAGGCGCCACTATGGCTACACCTTC CSVDEDRRHYGYTF
TRBJ2-7 . TRBV9 TRBD1 TGTGCCAGCAGCGCGACAGGGGGGCAGGGTTTAGGCGAGCAGTACTTC CASSATGGQGLGEQYF
TRBJ2-7 . TRBV10-1 TRBD2 TGCGCCAGCAGGGCGACGGCCGGGGGGTTGATATTTTCCTACGAGCAGTACTTC CASRATAGGLIFSYEQYF
TRBJ1-3 . TRBV5-5 . TGTGCCAGCAGCGTGGGACGGGGATTCTCTGGAAACACCATATATTTT CASSVGRGFSGNTIYF
TRBJ1-1 few TRBV25-1 . TGTGCCAGCAGCCACGGCGGTCCGGAAGCTTTCTTT CASSHGGPEAFF
TRBJ2-3 . TRBV30 . TGTGCCTGGAGTGTACGGGTGGGAAGCACAGATACGCAGTATTTT CAWSVRVGSTDTQYF
TRBJ2-3 large TRBV2 TRBD2 TGTGCCAGCAGTGAGAGACTAGCGGGGGACTTCACAGATACGCAGTATTTT CASSERLAGDFTDTQYF
TRBJ2-3 once TRBV5-5 . TGTGCCAGCAGCTTTCTGCCGGGGAGCACAGATACGCAGTATTTT CASSFLPGSTDTQYF
TRBJ2-7 . TRBV9 TRBD2 TGTGCCAGCAGCCCCACACTAGCGCACTACGAGCAGTACTTC CASSPTLAHYEQYF
TRBJ2-6 few TRBV9 . TGTGCCAGCACCGAAACTGGGGCCAACGTCCTGACTTTC CASTETGANVLTF
TRBJ2-1 . TRBV10-3 TRBD1 TGTGCCATCAGAAGGGACAGCCAAAGGTACAATGAGCAGTTCTTC CAIRRDSQRYNEQFF
TRBJ2-1 once TRBV30 TRBD2 TGTGCCTGGAGTGTAATAGCGGGCGGCTCCTACAATGAGCAGTTCTTC CAWSVIAGGSYNEQFF
TRBJ1-1 . TRBV7-8 . TGTGCCAGCTCTCGGGACACCCTGAACACTGAAGCTTTCTTT CASSRDTLNTEAFF
TRBJ2-1 . TRBV7-8 TRBD1 TGTGCCAGCAGCTTCCACTCAGGGACAGGGTGCTGCAATGAGCAGTTCTTC CASSFHSGTGCCNEQFF
TRBJ2-1 . TRBV7-3 TRBD1 TGTGCCAGCAGTTCGGGACAGGGGGGCTACAATGAGCAGTTCTTC CASSSGQGGYNEQFF
TRBJ2-3 . TRBV7-2 TRBD1 TGTGTCAGCAGCATAAATCCGGGACAGGGCCGCACAGATACGCAGTATTTT CVSSINPGQGRTDTQYF
TRBJ2-1 . TRBV29-1 TRBD1 TGCAGCGGTACAGGGGGAAGTTTCGACAATGAGCAGTTCTTC CSGTGGSFDNEQFF
TRBJ2-2 . TRBV30 . TGTGCCTGGAGTGTACAGGGAACCGGGGAGCTGTTTTTT CAWSVQGTGELFF
TRBJ2-7 . TRBV7-8 TRBD2 TGTGCCAGCAGCTTCGGACTAGCGGTTTCCCACGAGCAGTACTTC CASSFGLAVSHEQYF
TRBJ1-2 . TRBV18 TRBD1 TGTGCCAGCTCACCCGATGGACAGGGGTACTATGGCTACACCTTC CASSPDGQGYYGYTF
TRBJ2-7 medium-sized TRBV4-1 . TGCGCCAGCAGCCGGACAGTAGACACCTACGAGCAGTACTTC CASSRTVDTYEQYF
TRBJ2-2 . TRBV6-6 . TGTGCCAGCAGGAGTAGGGACAAGAACACCGGGGAGCTGTTTTTT CASRSRDKNTGELFF
TRBJ2-1 . TRBV7-2 . TGTGCCAGCAGCCCTTACAATGAGCAGTTCTTC CASSPYNEQFF
TRBJ1-1 few TRBV29-1 . TGCAGCGTTGTATGGAGACATTCGAACACTGAAGCTTTCTTT CSVVWRHSNTEAFF
TRBJ1-5 . TRBV19 TRBD1 TGTGCCAGTAGTATAGTTGTTGACAGGGAAAGTGGTAGGAATCAGCCCCAGCATTTT CASSIVVDRESGRNQPQHF
TRBJ2-2 . TRBV7-3 TRBD1 TGTGCCAGCAGCCCGGACAGGACCGGGGAGCTGTTTTTT CASSPDRTGELFF
TRBJ1-1 . TRBV5-1 TRBD1 TGCGCCAGCAGTTTAGGACAGGGAGGTAGGTCGCGGAACACTGAAGCTTTCTTT CASSLGQGGRSRNTEAFF
TRBJ1-2 . TRBV18 TRBD1 TGTGCCAGCTCACCGGACAGGGGGTATGGCTACACCTTC CASSPDRGYGYTF
TRBJ1-1 few TRBV10-3 . TGTGCCATCAGTGAGTCTACAGGTGAAGCTTTCTTT CAISESTGEAFF
TRBJ1-1 few TRBV7-9 . TGTGCCAGCAGCTTAGCGATTACAGGGAGCACTGAAGCTTTCTTT CASSLAITGSTEAFF
TRBJ2-7 few TRBV5-1 . TGCGCCAGCAGCTTGGAGGGGCTGGGCTCCTACGAGCAGTACTTC CASSLEGLGSYEQYF
TRBJ2-2 . TRBV2 TRBD1 TGTGCCAGCAGTGAAGAGGGGGCAGGCACCGGGGAGCTGTTTTTT CASSEEGAGTGELFF
TRBJ2-1 few TRBV6-5 . TGTGCCAGCAGTTACTCGAACTCGTTCCACAATGAGCAGTTCTTC CASSYSNSFHNEQFF
TRBJ2-2 . TRBV7-3 . TGTGCCAGCAGCTTAGTGAGGGCCGGCACCGGGGAGCTGTTTTTT CASSLVRAGTGELFF
TRBJ1-5 few TRBV6-5 . TGTGCCAGCAGAGGCAGGGAGAACCAGCCCCAGCATTTT CASRGRENQPQHF
TRBJ2-4 . TRBV28 . TGTGCCAGCAGCGACCCCAGGGGTGGAACCAAAAACATTCAGTACTTC CASSDPRGGTKNIQYF